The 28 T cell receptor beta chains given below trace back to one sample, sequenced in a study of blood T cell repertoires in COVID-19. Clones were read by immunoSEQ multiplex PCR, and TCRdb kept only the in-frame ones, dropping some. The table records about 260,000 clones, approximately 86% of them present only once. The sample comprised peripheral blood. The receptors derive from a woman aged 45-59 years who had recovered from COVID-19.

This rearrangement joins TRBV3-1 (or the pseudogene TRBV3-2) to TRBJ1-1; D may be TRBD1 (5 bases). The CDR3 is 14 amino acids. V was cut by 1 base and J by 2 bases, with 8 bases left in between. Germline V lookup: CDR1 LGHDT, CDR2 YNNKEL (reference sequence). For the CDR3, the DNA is TGTGCCAGCAGCCAAGGGGGGGTAAACACTGAAGCTTTCTTT. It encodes CASSQGGVNTEAFF.

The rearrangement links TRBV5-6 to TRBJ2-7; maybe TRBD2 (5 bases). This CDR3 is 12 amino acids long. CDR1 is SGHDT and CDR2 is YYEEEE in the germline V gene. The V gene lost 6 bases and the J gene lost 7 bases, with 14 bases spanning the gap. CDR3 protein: CASTTARREQYF. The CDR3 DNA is TGTGCCAGCACCACGGCGAGGAGGGAGCAGTACTTC.

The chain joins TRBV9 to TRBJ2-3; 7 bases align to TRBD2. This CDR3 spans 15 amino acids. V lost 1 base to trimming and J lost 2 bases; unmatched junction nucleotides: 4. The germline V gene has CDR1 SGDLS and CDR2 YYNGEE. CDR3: CASSVMAGVTDTQYF. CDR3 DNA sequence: TGTGCCAGCAGCGTAATGGCGGGGGTCACAGATACGCAGTATTTT. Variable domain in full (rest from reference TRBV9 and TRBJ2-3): DSGVTQTPKHLITATGQRVTLRCSPRSGDLSVYWYQQSLDQGLQFLIQYYNGEERAKGNILERFSAQQFPDLHSELNLSSLELGDSALYFCASSVMAGVTDTQYFGPGTRLTVL.

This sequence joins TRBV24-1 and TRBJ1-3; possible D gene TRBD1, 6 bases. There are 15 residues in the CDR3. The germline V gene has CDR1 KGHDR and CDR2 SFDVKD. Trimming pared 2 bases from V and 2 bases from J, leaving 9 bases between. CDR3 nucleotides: TGTGCCACCAGTGATTCAACAGGGCCTGGAAACACCATATATTTT. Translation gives CATSDSTGPGNTIYF.

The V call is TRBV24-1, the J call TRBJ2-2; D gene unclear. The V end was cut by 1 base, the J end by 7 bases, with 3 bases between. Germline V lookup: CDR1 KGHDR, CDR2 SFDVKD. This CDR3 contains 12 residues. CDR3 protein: CATSDFIGELFF. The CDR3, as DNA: TGTGCCACCAGTGATTTTATCGGGGAGCTGTTTTTT.

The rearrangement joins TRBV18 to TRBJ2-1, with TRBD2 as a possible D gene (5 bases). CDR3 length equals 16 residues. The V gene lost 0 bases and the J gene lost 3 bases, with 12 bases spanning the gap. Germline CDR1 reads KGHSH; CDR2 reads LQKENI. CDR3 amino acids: CASSPPVWRNYNEQFF. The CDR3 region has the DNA TGTGCCAGCTCACCACCGGTCTGGAGGAACTACAATGAGCAGTTCTTC.

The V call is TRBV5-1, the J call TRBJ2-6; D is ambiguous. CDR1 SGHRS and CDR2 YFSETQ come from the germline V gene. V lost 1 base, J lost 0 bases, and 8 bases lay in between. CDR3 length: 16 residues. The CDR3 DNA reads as TGCGCCAGCAGCTTGAACCCGGTCTCTGGGGCCAACGTCCTGACTTTC. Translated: CASSLNPVSGANVLTF.

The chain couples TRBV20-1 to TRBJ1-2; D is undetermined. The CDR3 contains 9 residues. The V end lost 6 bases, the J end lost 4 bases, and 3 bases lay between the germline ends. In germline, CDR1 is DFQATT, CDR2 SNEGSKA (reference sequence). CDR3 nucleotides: TGCAGTGCCGGCTATGGCTACACCTTC. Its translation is CSAGYGYTF.

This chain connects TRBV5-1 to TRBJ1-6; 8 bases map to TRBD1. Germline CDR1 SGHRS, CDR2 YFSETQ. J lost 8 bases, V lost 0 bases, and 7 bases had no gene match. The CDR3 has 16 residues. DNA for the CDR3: TGCGCCAGCAGCTTGGATCAGGGGGCGGACGATTCACCCCTCCACTTT. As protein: CASSLDQGADDSPLHF.

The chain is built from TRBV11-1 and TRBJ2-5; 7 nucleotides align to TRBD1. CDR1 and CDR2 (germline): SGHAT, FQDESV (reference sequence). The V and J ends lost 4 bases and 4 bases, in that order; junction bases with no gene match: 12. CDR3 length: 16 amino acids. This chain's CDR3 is CASSWGDRVYGETQYF. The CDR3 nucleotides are TGTGCCAGCAGCTGGGGCGACAGGGTGTACGGAGAGACCCAGTACTTC.

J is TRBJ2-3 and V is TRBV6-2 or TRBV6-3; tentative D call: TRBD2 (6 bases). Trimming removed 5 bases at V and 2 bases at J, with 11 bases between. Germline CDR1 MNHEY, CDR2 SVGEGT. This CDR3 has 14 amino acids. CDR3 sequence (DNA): TGTGCCAGCAGTAAGGCGGGACCCACAGATACGCAGTATTTT. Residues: CASSKAGPTDTQYF.

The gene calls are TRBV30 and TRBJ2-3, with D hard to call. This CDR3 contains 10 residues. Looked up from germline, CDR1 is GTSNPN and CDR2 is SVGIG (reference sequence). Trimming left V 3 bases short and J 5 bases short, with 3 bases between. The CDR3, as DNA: TGTGCCTGGAGCGGAGATACGCAGTATTTT. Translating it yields CAWSGDTQYF.

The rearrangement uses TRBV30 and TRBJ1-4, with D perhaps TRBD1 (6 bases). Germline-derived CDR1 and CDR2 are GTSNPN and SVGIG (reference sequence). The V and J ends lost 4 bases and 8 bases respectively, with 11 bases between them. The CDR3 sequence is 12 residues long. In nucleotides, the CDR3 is TGTGCCTGGACGACAGGATACGAAAAACTGTTTTTT. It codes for CAWTTGYEKLFF.

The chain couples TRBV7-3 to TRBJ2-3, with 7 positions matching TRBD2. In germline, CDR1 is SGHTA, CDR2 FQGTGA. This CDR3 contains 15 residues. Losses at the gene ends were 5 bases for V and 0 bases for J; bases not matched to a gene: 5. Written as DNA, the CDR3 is TGTGCCAGCAGCCGCGGGAGTTGGAGCACAGATACGCAGTATTTT. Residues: CASSRGSWSTDTQYF.

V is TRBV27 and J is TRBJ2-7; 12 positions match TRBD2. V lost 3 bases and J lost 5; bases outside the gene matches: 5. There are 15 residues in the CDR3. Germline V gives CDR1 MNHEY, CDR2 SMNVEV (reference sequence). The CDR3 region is CASSFRTSGVDEQYF. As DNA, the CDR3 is TGTGCCAGCAGTTTCCGGACTAGCGGGGTCGACGAGCAGTACTTC.

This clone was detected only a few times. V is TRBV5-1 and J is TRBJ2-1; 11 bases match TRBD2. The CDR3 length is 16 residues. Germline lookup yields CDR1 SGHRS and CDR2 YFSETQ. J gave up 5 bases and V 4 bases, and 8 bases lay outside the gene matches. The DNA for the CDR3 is TGCGCCAGCAGCAAAACCGGGACTAGCGGAAACAATGAGCAGTTCTTC. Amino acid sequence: CASSKTGTSGNNEQFF.

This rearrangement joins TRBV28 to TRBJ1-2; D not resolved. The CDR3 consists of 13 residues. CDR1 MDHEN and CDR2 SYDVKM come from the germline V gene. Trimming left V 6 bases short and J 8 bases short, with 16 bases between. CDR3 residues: CASRPPEVGGYTF. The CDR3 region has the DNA TGTGCCAGCAGACCCCCGGAGGTTGGGGGCTACACCTTC.

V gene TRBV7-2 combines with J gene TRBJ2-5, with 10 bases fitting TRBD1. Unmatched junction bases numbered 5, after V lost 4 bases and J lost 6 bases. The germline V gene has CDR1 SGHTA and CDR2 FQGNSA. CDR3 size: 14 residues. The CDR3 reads CASSSRDRGKTQYF. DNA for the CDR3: TGTGCCAGCAGCTCCCGGGACAGGGGAAAGACCCAGTACTTC.

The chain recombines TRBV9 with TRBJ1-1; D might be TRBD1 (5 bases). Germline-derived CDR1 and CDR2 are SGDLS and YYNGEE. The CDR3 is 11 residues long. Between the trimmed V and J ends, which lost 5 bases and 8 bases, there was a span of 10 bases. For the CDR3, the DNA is TGTGCCAGCAGGAGCGGGACGGAAGCTTTCTTT. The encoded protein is CASRSGTEAFF. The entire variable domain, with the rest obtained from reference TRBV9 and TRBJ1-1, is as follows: DSGVTQTPKHLITATGQRVTLRCSPRSGDLSVYWYQQSLDQGLQFLIQYYNGEERAKGNILERFSAQQFPDLHSELNLSSLELGDSALYFCASRSGTEAFFGQGTRLTVV.

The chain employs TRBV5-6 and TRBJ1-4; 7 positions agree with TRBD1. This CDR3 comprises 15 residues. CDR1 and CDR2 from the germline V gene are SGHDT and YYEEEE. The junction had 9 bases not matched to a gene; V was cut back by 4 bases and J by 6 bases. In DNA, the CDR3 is TGTGCCAGCAGCGCCCGGGACAGAGACTATGAAAAACTGTTTTTT. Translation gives CASSARDRDYEKLFF.

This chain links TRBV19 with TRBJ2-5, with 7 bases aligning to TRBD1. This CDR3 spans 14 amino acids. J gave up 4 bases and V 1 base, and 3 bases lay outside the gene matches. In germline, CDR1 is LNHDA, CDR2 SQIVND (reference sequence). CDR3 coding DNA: TGTGCCAGTAGTATAGCGGCAGGGGGAGAGACCCAGTACTTC. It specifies CASSIAAGGETQYF.

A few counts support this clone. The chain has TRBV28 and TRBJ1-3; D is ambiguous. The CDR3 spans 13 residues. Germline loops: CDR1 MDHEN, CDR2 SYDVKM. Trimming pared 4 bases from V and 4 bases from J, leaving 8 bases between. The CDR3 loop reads CASSYFAGNTIYF. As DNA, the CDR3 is TGTGCCAGCAGTTACTTTGCCGGAAACACCATATATTTT.

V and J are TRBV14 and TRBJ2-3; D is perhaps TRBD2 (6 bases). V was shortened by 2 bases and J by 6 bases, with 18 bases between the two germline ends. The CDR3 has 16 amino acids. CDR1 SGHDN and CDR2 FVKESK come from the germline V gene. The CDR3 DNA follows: TGTGCCAGCAGCCAAAACCCGGGAGCGATAGGGGATACGCAGTATTTT. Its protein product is CASSQNPGAIGDTQYF. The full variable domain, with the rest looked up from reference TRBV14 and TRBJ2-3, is EAGVTQFPSHSVIEKGQTVTLRCDPISGHDNLYWYRRVMGKEIKFLLHFVKESKQDESGMPNNRFLAERTGGTYSTLKVQPAELEDSGVYFCASSQNPGAIGDTQYFGPGTRLTVL.

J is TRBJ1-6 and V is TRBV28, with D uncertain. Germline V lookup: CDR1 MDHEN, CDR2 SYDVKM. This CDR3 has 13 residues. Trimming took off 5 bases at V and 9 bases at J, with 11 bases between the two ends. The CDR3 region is CASSPATGSPLHF. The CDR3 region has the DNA TGTGCCAGCAGTCCCGCAACTGGTTCACCCCTCCACTTT.

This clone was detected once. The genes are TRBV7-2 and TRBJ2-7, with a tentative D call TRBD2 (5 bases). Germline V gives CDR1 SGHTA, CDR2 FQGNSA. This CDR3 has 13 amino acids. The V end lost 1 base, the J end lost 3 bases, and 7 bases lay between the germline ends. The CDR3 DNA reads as TGTGCCAGCAGCTTAGTACGGGGCTACGAGCAGTACTTC. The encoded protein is CASSLVRGYEQYF.

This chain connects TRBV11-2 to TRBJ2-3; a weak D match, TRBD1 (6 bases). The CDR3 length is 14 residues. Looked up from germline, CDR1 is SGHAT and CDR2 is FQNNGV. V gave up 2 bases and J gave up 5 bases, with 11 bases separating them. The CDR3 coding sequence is TGTGCCAGCAGCTTATACAGGGTTATAGATACGCAGTATTTT. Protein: CASSLYRVIDTQYF.

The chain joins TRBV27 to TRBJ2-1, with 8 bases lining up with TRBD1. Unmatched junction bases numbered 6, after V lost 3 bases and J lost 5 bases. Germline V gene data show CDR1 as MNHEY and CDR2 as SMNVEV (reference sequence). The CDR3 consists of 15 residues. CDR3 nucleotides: TGTGCCAGCAGTTTCCGGGACAGGCAAGACAATGAGCAGTTCTTC. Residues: CASSFRDRQDNEQFF.

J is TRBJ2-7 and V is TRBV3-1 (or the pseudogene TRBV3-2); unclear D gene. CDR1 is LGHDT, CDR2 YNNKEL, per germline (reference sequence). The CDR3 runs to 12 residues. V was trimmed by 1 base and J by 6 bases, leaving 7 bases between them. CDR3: CASSQGLTEQYF. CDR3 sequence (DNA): TGTGCCAGCAGCCAAGGACTTACCGAGCAGTACTTC.